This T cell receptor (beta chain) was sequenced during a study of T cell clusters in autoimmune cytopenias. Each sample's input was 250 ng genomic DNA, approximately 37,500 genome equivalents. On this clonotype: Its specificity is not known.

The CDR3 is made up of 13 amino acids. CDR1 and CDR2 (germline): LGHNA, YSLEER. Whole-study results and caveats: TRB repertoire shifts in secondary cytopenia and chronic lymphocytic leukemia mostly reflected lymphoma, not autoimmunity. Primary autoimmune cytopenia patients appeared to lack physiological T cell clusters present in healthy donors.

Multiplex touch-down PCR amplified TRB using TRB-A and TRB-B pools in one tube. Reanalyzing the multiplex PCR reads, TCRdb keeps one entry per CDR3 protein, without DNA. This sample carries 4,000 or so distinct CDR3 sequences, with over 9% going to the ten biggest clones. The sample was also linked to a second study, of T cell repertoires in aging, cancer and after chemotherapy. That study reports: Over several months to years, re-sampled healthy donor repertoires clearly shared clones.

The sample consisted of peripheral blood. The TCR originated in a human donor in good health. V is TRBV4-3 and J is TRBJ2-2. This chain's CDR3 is CATGGFNTGELFF.